This T cell receptor beta chain emerged from a study of cytomegalovirus exposure and HLA in healthy donors. About the research overall: In an early release, HLA-typed donors contributed tens of millions of unique TCR sequences.

This CDR3 contains 15 residues. Trimming cost V 6 bases and J 4 bases; bases outside gene matches: 9. Looked up from germline, CDR1 is MNHNS and CDR2 is SASEGT. In this sample, this clone turned up a few times. PCR used 60 Vbeta primers and 13 Jbeta primers. The assay was immunoSEQ multiplex PCR, and TCRdb's table has in-frame clones only and misses some. The table records roughly 100,000 clones, 82% of them present only once. Nominal health characterized the donors when sampled, though unrecorded immune exposures were likely. Input material: PBMCs. The clonotype originates from a man aged 50 to 59 in good health and CMV-seronegative. The chain has TRBV6-1 and TRBJ1-1; TRBD1 matches at 9 bases. CDR3: CASREDRGMSTEAFF. For the CDR3, the DNA is TGTGCCAGCAGAGAGGACAGGGGAATGAGCACTGAAGCTTTCTTT.